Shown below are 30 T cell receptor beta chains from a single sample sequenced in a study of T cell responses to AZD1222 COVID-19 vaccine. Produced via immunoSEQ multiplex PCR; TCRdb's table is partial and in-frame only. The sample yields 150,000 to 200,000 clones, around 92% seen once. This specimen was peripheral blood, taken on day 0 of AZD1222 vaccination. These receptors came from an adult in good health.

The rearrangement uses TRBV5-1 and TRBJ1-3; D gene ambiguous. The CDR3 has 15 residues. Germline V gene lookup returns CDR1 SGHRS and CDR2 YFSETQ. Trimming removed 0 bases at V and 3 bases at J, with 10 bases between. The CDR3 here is CASSLAPGFGNTIYF. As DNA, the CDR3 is TGCGCCAGCAGCTTGGCCCCAGGCTTTGGAAACACCATATATTTT.

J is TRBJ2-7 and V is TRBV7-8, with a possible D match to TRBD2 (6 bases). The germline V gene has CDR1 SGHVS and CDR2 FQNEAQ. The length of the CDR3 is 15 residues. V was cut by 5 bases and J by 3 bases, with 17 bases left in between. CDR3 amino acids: CASSRRDGSYYEQYF. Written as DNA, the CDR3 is TGTGCCAGCAGCCGGAGGGACGGATCCTACTACGAGCAGTACTTC.

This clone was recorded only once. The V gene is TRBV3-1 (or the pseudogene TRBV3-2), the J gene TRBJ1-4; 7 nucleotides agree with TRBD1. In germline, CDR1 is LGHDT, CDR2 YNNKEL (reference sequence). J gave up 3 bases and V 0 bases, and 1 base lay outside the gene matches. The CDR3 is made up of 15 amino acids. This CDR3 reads CASSQEGTANEKLFF. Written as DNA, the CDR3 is TGTGCCAGCAGCCAAGAAGGGACAGCTAATGAAAAACTGTTTTTT.

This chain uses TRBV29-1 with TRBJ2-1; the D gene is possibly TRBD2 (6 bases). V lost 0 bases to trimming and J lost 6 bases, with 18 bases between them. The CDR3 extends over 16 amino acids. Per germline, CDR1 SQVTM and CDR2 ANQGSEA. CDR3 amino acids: CSVEDRAWGGFNEQFF. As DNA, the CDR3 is TGCAGCGTTGAAGATCGGGCGTGGGGAGGTTTCAATGAGCAGTTCTTC.

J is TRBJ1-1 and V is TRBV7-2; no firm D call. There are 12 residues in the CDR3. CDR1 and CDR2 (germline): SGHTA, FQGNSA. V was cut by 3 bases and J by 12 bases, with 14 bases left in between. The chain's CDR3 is CASSLQRVGTFF. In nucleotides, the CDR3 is TGTGCCAGCAGCTTGCAGCGAGTGGGGACTTTCTTT. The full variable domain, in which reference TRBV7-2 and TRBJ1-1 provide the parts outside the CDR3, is GAGVSQSPSNKVTEKGKDVELRCDPISGHTALYWYRQSLGQGLEFLIYFQGNSAPDKSGLPSDRFSAERTGGSVSTLTIQRTQQEDSAVYLCASSLQRVGTFFGQGTRLTVV.

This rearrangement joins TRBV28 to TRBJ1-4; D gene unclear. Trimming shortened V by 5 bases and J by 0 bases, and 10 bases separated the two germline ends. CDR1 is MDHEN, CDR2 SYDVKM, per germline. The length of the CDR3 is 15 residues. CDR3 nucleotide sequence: TGTGCCAGCAGTCTCCACGGTGCAACTAATGAAAAACTGTTTTTT. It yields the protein CASSLHGATNEKLFF.

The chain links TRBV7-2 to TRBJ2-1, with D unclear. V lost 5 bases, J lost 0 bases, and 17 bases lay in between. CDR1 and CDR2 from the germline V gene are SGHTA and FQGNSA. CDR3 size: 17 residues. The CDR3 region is CASSRRASPSSYNEQFF. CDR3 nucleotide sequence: TGTGCCAGCAGCCGTCGCGCCTCCCCGAGCTCCTACAATGAGCAGTTCTTC.

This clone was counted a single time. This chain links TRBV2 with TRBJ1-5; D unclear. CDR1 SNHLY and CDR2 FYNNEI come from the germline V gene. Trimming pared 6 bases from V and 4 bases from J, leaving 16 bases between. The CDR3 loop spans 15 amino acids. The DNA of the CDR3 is TGTGCCAGCAGGCTTACAGTCGTCCTAAATCAGCCCCAGCATTTT. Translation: CASRLTVVLNQPQHF. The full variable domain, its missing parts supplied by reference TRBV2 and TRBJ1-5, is EPEVTQTPSHQVTQMGQEVILRCVPISNHLYFYWYRQILGQKVEFLVSFYNNEISEKSEIFDDQFSVERPDGSNFTLKIRSTKLEDSAMYFCASRLTVVLNQPQHFGDGTRLSIL.

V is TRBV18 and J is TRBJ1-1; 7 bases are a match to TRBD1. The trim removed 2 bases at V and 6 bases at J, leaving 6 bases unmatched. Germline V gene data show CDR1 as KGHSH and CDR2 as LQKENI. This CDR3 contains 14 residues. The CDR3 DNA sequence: TGTGCCAGCTCACCAAGACAGGGTAACCCTGAAGCTTTCTTT. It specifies CASSPRQGNPEAFF.

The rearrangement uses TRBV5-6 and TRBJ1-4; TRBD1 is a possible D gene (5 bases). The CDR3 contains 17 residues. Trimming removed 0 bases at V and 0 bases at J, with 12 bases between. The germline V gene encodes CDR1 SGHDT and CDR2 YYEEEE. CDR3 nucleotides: TGTGCCAGCAGCTTGGGACAGAGCCCTGCAACTAATGAAAAACTGTTTTTT. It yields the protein CASSLGQSPATNEKLFF.

DNA of the CDR3: TGTGCCAGCAGCGTAGGGGCCCGGATTTCGAGCAATCAGCCCCAGCATTTT. Its translation is CASSVGARISSNQPQHF. The chain links TRBV9 to TRBJ1-5; D remains ambiguous. V was pared by 0 bases and J by 1 base, with 14 bases between. Looked up from germline, CDR1 is SGDLS and CDR2 is YYNGEE. The CDR3 contains 17 residues.

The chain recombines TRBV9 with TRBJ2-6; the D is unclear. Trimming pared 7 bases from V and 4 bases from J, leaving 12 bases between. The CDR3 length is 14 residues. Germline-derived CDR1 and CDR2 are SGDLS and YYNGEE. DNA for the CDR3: TGTGCCAGCCGTAATGGTCCGGGGGCCAACGTCCTGACTTTC. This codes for CASRNGPGANVLTF.

CDR3 DNA: TGTGCTAGTGGTTACCCTACCGGGGAGCTGTTTTTT. It codes for CASGYPTGELFF. The chain carries TRBV12-5 and TRBJ2-2; D is unclear. CDR3 size: 12 residues. Germline CDR1 and CDR2: LGHNT and FRNRAP. V was pared by 4 bases and J by 5 bases, with 5 bases between.

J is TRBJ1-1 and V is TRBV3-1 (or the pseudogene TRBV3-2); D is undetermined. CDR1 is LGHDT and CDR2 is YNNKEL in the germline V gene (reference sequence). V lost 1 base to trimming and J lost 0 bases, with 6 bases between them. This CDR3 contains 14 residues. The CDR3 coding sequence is TGTGCCAGCAGCCAAGTGGAGATGAACACTGAAGCTTTCTTT. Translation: CASSQVEMNTEAFF.

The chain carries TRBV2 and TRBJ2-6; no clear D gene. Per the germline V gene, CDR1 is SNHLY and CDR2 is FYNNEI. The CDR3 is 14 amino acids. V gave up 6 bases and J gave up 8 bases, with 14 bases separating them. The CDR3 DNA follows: TGTGCCAGCAGCCACCGACGAAGCCCCAACGTCCTGACTTTC. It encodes CASSHRRSPNVLTF.

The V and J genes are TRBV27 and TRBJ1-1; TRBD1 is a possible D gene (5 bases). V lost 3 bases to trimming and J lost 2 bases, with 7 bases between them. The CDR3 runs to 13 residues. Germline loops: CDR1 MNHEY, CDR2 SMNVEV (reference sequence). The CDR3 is CASSLDKNTEAFF. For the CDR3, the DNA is TGTGCCAGCAGTTTGGACAAAAACACTGAAGCTTTCTTT.

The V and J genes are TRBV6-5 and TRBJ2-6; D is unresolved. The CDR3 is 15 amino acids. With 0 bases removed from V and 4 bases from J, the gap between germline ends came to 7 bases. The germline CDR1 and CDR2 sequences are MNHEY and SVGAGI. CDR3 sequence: CASSYSGYGANVLTF. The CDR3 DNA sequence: TGTGCCAGCAGTTACTCCGGTTACGGGGCCAACGTCCTGACTTTC.

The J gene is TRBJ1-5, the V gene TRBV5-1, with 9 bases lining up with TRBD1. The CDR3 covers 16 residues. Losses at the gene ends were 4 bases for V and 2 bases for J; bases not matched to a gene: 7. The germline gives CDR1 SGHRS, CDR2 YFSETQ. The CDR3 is CASSIGDREGNQPQHF. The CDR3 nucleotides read TGCGCCAGCAGCATCGGGGACAGGGAAGGCAATCAGCCCCAGCATTTT.

CDR3 bases: TGTGCCAGCAGTGAAGCCATAATTTACACTGAAGCTTTCTTT. Encoded protein: CASSEAIIYTEAFF. This chain links TRBV6-1 with TRBJ1-1; D is unresolved. The CDR3 has 14 amino acids. Trimming shortened V by 0 bases and J by 3 bases, and 8 bases separated the two germline ends. Germline assignment: CDR1 MNHNS and CDR2 SASEGT.

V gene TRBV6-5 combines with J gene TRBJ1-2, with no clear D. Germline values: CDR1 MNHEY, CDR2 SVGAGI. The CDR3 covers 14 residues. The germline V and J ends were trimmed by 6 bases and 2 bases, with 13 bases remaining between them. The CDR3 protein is CASSLNGVNYGYTF. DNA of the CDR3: TGTGCCAGCAGCCTCAATGGGGTGAACTATGGCTACACCTTC.

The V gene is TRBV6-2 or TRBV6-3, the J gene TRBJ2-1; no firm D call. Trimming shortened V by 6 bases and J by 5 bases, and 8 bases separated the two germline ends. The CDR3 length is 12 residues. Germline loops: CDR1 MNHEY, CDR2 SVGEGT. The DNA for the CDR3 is TGTGCCAGCAGCAACTGGGACAATGAGCAGTTCTTC. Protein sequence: CASSNWDNEQFF.

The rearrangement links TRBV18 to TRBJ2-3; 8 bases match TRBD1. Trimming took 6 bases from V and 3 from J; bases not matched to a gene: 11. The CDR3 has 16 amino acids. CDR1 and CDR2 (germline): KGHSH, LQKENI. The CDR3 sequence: CASSPTGAGYTDTQYF. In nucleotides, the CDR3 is TGTGCCAGCTCTCCGACAGGGGCCGGGTATACAGATACGCAGTATTTT.

CDR3 DNA: TGTGCCAGCAGCCAAGATCGAGCGGGGAACTATGAGCAGTTCTTC. It codes for CASSQDRAGNYEQFF. The chain has TRBV14 and TRBJ2-1, with 7 bases matching TRBD2. Losses at the gene ends were 0 bases for V and 8 bases for J; bases not matched to a gene: 7. CDR3 length: 15 residues. Germline-derived CDR1 and CDR2 are SGHDN and FVKESK.

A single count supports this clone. The CDR3 loop is CASSQDATQETQYF. The DNA of the CDR3 is TGTGCCAGCAGCCAAGATGCGACCCAAGAGACCCAGTACTTC. The chain uses TRBV3-1 (or the pseudogene TRBV3-2) and TRBJ2-5; D uncertain. This CDR3 comprises 14 residues. The V end was cut by 0 bases, the J end by 1 base, with 6 bases between. Per germline, CDR1 LGHDT and CDR2 YNNKEL (reference sequence).

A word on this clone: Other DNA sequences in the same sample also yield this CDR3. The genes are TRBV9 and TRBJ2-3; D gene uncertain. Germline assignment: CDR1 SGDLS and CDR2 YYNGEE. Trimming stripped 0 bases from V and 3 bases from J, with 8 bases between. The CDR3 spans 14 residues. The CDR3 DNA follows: TGTGCCAGCAGCGTAGAGCTGGGTACAGATACGCAGTATTTT. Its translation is CASSVELGTDTQYF. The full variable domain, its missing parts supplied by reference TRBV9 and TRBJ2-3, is DSGVTQTPKHLITATGQRVTLRCSPRSGDLSVYWYQQSLDQGLQFLIQYYNGEERAKGNILERFSAQQFPDLHSELNLSSLELGDSALYFCASSVELGTDTQYFGPGTRLTVL.

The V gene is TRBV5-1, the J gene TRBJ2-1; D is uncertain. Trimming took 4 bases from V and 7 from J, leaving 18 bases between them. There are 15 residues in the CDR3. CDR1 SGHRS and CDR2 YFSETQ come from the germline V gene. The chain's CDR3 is CASSPLLLPGNEQFF. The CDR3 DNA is TGCGCCAGCAGCCCACTTTTATTACCTGGAAATGAGCAGTTCTTC.

DNA of the CDR3: TGTGCCAGCAGCTCCCGCAGGGGGACTAATCAGCCCCAGCATTTT. Amino acids: CASSSRRGTNQPQHF. The chain recombines TRBV5-8 with TRBJ1-5; 7 positions agree with TRBD1. CDR3 size: 15 residues. Per germline, CDR1 SGHTS and CDR2 YDEGEE. With V trimmed by 3 bases and J by 4 bases, 7 bases remained unmatched.

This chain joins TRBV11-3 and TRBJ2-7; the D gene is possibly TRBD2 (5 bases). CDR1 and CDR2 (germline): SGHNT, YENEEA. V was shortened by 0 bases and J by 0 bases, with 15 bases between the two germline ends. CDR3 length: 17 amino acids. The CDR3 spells CASSLDTPSPSSYEQYF. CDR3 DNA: TGTGCCAGCAGCTTAGATACGCCTAGCCCTAGCTCCTACGAGCAGTACTTC.

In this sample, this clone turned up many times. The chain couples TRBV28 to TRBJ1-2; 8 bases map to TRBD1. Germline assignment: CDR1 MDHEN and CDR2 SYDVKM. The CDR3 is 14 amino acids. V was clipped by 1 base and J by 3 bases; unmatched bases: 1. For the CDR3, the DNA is TGTGCCAGCAGTTTATCAGGGGGCGACTATGGCTACACCTTC. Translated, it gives CASSLSGGDYGYTF.

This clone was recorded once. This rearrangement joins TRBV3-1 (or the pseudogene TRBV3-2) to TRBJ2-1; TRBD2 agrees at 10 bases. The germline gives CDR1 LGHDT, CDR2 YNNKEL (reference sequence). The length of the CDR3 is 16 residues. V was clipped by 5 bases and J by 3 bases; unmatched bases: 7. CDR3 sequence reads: CASSSRTSGFYNEQFF. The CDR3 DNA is TGTGCCAGCAGCTCTCGGACTAGCGGATTCTACAATGAGCAGTTCTTC.